This record concerns one T cell receptor (beta chain) sequence. The antigen is not known. The data stem from a study of cytomegalovirus exposure and HLA in healthy donors. Overall study context: Genotyping of some 390 donors showed that roughly 80% belonged to the Caucasian-associated ancestry cluster. Broader study findings: In all likelihood, a cluster of highly shared sequence variants was a sequencing artifact.

With 60 Vbeta and 13 Jbeta primers, the PCR was carried out. As originally analysed: There were around 80 million unique TCR beta chains by a later count, and about 11 million of them were shared. Data came from immunoSEQ multiplex PCR; TCRdb stores just in-frame clones and leaves some out. The DNA was the basis for D and trimming; V, J and clone size are from that table. The sample records 150,000 to 200,000 clones, nearly 80% being singletons. Donors likely had unrecorded immune exposures despite being nominally healthy when sampled. The TCR sequence derives from a man aged 18 to 29 in good health and CMV-seropositive. The sequencing input was PBMCs.

The CDR3 DNA sequence: TGCAGCGTGACCCGGACAGGGAACACTGAAGCTTTCTTT. Translation gives CSVTRTGNTEAFF. V and J are TRBV29-1 and TRBJ1-1; TRBD1 matches 7 bases. The V gene end was trimmed by 6 bases and the J gene end by 1 base; junction bases not matched to a gene: 5. The CDR3 totals 13 residues. CDR1 and CDR2 from the germline V gene are SQVTM and ANQGSEA.